Following are 3 T cell receptor beta chains from one sample sequenced in a study of T cells in Graves' hyperthyroidism and ophthalmopathy. The source material, RNA transcripts, was used to amplify TCR beta CDR3 regions. RT-PCR in the first round (using the HTBI primer set) targeted the TCR CDR3. TCRdb re-called the multiplex PCR reads with MiXCR, one entry per CDR3 protein. The top ten clones hold 6% to 8% of a sample with around 280,000 distinct CDR3 sequences, roughly 13% of them seen once. The sample comprised blood. These receptors came from a woman aged 25 to 39 with Graves' hyperthyroidism that later progressed to Graves' ophthalmopathy.

This clonotype has a count of ten or more. The chain carries TRBV6-2 or TRBV6-3 and TRBJ1-5; 12 nucleotides agree with TRBD1. Germline CDR1 reads MNHEY; CDR2 reads SVGEGT. The CDR3 totals 15 residues. The V gene end was trimmed by 0 bases and the J gene end by 7 bases; junction bases not matched to a gene: 1. The CDR3 region is CASSYSGTGGQPQHF. The CDR3 nucleotides read TGTGCCAGCAGTTACTCGGGGACAGGGGGCCAGCCCCAGCATTTT.

In this sample, this clonotype turned up many times. V usage is TRBV20-1 and J usage is TRBJ2-5; TRBD1 agrees at 7 bases. Per the germline V gene, CDR1 is DFQATT and CDR2 is SNEGSKA (reference sequence). CDR3 length: 15 amino acids. Germline trimming cut 3 bases from V and 1 base from J; bases unmatched to any gene: 8. The CDR3 loop is CSARPLQGFQETQYF. CDR3 sequence (DNA): TGCAGTGCTAGGCCCCTACAGGGGTTCCAAGAGACCCAGTACTTC.

V is TRBV27 and J is TRBJ1-6, with D perhaps TRBD1 (5 bases). This CDR3 comprises 14 residues. V gave up 1 base and J gave up 5 bases, with 6 bases separating them. CDR1 is MNHEY, CDR2 SMNVEV, per germline (reference sequence). The CDR3 DNA sequence: TGTGCCAGCAGTTTATTGGGGGATAATTCACCCCTCCACTTT. It encodes CASSLLGDNSPLHF.